The text below deals with one TCR beta chain. Its antigen remains unidentified. No base qualities exist here, and no much larger clone lies one base off it. V and J are truncated by 3 bases and 5 bases respectively, leaving an intervening sequence of 10 bases. The CDR3, cysteine through phenylalanine, is 14 amino acids long. Only the CDR3 DNA is retained, 42 bases long and in frame from the first base. This sample is part of a study of identical twins (dated by TCRdb to about 2016). Concerning the study at large: The study deep-sequenced TCR alpha and beta repertoires from monozygotic twins, unrelated adults of various ages and cord blood to test whether fetal clonotypes persist. Replicate twin experiments were performed at different times using different library preparation protocols to rule out contamination. What the authors observed across the whole study: Compared with coincidental sharing between unrelated individuals, out-of-frame TCR alpha sequences shared between twins had an excess of sequences with low generation probability. Out-of-frame TCR alpha sharing in monozygotic twins was systematically underestimated by recombination models, whereas sharing between unrelated individuals was in agreement with the recombination models. Because the same donors could not be followed over many years, conclusions were based on cross-sectional statistical analysis. In beta out-of-frame sequences, excess twin sharing was weaker, because having fewer shared sequences lowered the signal-to-noise ratio. Fewer insertions were carried by abundant cord blood beta clonotypes; a weaker similar trend was observed in young adult naive repertoires, while no such trend was observed in memory repertoires. Zero-insertion analyses could be partly confounded by invariant T cells such as MAIT and iNKT, though diverse VJ usage argued against such confounding for most clonotypes.

Library construction relied on 5' RACE. Reads for this sample came from an Illumina HiSeq 2000. A universal primer binding site was introduced by template switching, and a unique molecular identifier was present in the final cDNA, enabling accurate counting of TCR cDNA molecules. Specific primers in the conserved constant-segment region were used to synthesize first-strand cDNA for the TCR alpha and beta chains. To control for contamination, each cDNA library was double barcoded with a SMART-Mk sample barcode plus Illumina barcodes. TruSeq adapter sequences, together with Illumina sample barcodes, were added in two successive PCR steps. The TCR alpha and beta cDNA libraries were sequenced on the Illumina HiSeq platform using custom primers. From the authors' description of their analysis: Unique molecular identifiers were extracted from raw reads with MiGEC, and CDR3 positions were determined with MiXCR. For each individual, recombination models were inferred using an EM algorithm with the repgenHMM and IGoR tools. The tcR package in R was used for shared clonotype analysis, with sharing normalized by the product of cloneset sizes. To study raw recombination free of thymic and clonal selection effects, out-of-frame nonproductive sequences were analyzed. Clones were called with MiXCR by TCRdb after fastp trimmed the public reads at Q25, and only in-frame beta chains were retained. Rows with a matching CDR3 protein are joined into one entry that keeps the most common DNA and genes. The V and J calls and clone size are TCRdb's, not the authors'. The sample data list just under 650,000 distinct CDR3 sequences, and less than 9% of these were observed just once. The ten largest clones add up to over 1.5% of the sample.

Every donor in the study was a healthy Caucasian. Three pairs of female monozygotic twins, all aged roughly 18 to 30 years, made up the twin cohort. RNA for TCR libraries was isolated from peripheral blood mononuclear cells. The same sample was also studied in work on yellow fever vaccine responses in identical twins. The other study reports the following: According to the authors, in identical twins the way T cells responded to vaccination appeared partly convergent and partly personalized. The study precisely tracked vaccine-responding T cell clones in identical twins.

Sequences were obtained from PBMCs. Here the chain combines TRBV12-3 or TRBV12-4 and TRBJ2-2; confidence is insufficient to name the D gene. The sequence was collected from a woman between 18 and 29 years old in good health. The bases read TGTGCCAGCAGTTTGCCTCCGGGTACCGGGGAGCTGTTTTTT. Its translation is CASSLPPGTGELFF.